This T cell receptor (beta chain) was recovered during a study of blood T cell repertoires in COVID-19. The data were produced by immunoSEQ multiplex PCR, yet TCRdb's version contains in-frame clones alone and is incomplete. The sample consists of roughly 43,000 clones, about 91% of them appearing once. This CDR3 region has 14 residues. CDR1 MGHDK and CDR2 SYGVNS come from the germline V gene. After removal of 4 bases from V and 8 bases from J, the junction contained 6 bases not matched to a gene. Sequences were obtained from peripheral blood. This sequence originates from a man aged 60 to 69 with active COVID-19. The chain couples TRBV25-1 to TRBJ1-5; 9 nucleotides line up with TRBD1. Here the CDR3 DNA reads TGTGCCAGCAGTGGCGAGACAGGGGGAAAGCCCCAGCATTTT. It is translated as CASSGETGGKPQHF.